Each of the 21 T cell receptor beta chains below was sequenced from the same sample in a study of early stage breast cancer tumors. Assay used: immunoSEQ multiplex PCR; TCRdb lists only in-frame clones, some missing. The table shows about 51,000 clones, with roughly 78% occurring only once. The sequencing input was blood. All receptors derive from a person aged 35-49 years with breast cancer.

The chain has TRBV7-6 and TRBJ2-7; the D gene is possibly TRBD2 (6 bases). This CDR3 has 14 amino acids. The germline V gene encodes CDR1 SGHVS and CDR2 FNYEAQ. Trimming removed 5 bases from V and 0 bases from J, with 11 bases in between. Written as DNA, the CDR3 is TGTGCCAGCAGCCTTAGCGGCGCCTCCTACGAGCAGTACTTC. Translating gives CASSLSGASYEQYF.

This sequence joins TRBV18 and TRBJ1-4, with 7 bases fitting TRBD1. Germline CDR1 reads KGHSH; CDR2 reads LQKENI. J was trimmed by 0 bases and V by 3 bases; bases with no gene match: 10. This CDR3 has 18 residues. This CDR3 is CASSPRTGGTATNEKLFF. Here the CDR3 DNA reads TGTGCCAGCTCACCTAGGACAGGAGGTACCGCAACTAATGAAAAACTGTTTTTT.

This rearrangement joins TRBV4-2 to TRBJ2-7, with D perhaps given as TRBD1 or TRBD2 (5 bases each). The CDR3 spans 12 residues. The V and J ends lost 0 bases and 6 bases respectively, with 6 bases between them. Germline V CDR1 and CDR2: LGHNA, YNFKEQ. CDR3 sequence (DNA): TGTGCCAGCAGCCAAGATGGGGGCGAGCAGTACTTC. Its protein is CASSQDGGEQYF.

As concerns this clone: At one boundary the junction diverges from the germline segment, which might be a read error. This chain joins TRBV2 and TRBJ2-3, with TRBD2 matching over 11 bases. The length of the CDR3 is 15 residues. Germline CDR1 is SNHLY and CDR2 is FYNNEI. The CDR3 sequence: CASNGPRTSGPTRDF. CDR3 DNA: TGTGCCAGCAACGGCCCGAGGACTAGCGGGCCCACTAGGGATTTT.

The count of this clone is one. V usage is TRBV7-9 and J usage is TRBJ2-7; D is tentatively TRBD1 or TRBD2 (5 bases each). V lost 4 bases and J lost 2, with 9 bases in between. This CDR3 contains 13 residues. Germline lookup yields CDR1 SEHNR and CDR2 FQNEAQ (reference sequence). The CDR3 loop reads CASSYGGTYEQYF. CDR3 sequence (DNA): TGTGCCAGCAGCTATGGGGGAACCTACGAGCAGTACTTC.

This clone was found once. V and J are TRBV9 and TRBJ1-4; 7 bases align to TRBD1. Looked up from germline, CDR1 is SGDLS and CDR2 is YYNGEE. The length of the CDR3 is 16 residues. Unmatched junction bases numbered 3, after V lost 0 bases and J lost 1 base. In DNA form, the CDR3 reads TGTGCCAGCAGCGTAGGACAGGGTGGAACTAATGAAAAACTGTTTTTT. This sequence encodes CASSVGQGGTNEKLFF.

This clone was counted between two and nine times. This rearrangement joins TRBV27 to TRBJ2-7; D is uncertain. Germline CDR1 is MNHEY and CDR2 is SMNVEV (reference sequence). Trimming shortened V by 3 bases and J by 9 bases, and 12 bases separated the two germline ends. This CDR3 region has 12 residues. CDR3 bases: TGTGCCAGCAGTTTTAAGGGTCGCCGGCAGTACTTC. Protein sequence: CASSFKGRRQYF.

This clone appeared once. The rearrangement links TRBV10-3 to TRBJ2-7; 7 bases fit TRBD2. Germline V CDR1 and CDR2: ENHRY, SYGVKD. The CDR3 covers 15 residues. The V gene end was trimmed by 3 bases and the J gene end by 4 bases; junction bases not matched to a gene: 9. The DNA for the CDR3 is TGTGCCATCAGTGACCCGGGAACGGGAGGTTACGAGCAGTACTTC. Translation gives CAISDPGTGGYEQYF.

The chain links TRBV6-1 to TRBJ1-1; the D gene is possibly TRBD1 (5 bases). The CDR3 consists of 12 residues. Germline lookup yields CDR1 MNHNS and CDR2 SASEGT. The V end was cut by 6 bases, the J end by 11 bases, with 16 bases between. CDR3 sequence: CASSLGRGWAFF. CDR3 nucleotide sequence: TGTGCCAGCAGCCTCGGACGGGGGTGGGCTTTCTTT.

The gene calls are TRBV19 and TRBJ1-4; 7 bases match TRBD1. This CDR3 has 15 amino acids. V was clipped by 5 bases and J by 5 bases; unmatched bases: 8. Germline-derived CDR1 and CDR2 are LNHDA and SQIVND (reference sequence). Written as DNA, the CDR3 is TGTGCCAGTAGTTCCAGACAGGGTGGGAATGAAAAACTGTTTTTT. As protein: CASSSRQGGNEKLFF.

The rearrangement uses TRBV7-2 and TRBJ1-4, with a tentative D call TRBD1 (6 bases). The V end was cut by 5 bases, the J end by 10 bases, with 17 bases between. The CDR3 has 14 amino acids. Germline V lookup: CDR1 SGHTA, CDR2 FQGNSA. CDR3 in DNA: TGTGCCAGCAGCATGAAGGGACATGGAGGAAAACTGTTTTTT. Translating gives CASSMKGHGGKLFF.

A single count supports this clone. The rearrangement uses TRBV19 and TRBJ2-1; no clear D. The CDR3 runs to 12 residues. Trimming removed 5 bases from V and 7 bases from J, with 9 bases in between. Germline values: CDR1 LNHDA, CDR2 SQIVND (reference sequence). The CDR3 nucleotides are TGTGCCAGTAGTCCCGAGACGAATGAGCAGTTCTTC. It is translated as CASSPETNEQFF.

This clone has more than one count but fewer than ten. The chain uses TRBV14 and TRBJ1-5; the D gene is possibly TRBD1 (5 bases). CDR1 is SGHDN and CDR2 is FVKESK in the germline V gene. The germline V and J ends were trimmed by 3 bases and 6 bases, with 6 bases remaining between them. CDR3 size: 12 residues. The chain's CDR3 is CASSHRGQPQHF. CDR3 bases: TGTGCCAGCAGCCATAGGGGTCAGCCCCAGCATTTT.

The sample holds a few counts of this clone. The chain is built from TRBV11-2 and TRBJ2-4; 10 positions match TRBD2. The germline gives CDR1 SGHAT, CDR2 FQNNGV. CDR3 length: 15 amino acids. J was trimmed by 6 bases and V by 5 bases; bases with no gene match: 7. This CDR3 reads CASSALAGDGNIQYF. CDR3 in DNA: TGTGCCAGCAGCGCCCTAGCGGGAGATGGAAACATTCAGTACTTC.

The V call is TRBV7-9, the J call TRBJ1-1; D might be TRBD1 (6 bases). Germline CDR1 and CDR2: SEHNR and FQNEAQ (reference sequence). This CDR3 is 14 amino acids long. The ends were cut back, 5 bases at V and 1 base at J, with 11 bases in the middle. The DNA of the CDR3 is TGTGCCAGCAGCGGACCGACAGGGAACACTGAAGCTTTCTTT. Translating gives CASSGPTGNTEAFF.

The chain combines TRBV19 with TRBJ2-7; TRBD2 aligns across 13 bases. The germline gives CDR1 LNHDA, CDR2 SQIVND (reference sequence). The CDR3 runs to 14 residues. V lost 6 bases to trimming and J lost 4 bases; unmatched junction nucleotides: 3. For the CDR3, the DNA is TGTGCCAGTAGGCCGGGACTAGCGGGATACGAGCAGTACTTC. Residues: CASRPGLAGYEQYF.

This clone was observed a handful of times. In DNA, the CDR3 is TGCGCCAGCAGTGAGGGAAATACGCAGTATTTT. The encoded protein is CASSEGNTQYF. V is TRBV10-1 and J is TRBJ2-3, with D uncertain. With 2 bases removed from V and 7 bases from J, the gap between germline ends came to 4 bases. CDR3 length: 11 amino acids. Per germline, CDR1 WNHNN and CDR2 SYGVQD (reference sequence).

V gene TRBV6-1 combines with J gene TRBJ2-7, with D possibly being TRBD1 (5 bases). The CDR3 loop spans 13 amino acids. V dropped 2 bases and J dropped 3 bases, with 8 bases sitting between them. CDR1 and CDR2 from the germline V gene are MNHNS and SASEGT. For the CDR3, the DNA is TGTGCCAGCAGTGAATCAGGGTTCTACGAGCAGTACTTC. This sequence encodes CASSESGFYEQYF.

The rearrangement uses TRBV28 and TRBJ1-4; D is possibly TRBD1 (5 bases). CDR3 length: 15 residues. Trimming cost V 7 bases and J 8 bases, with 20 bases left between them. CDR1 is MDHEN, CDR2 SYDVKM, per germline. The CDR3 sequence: CASTTPSGGEEKLFF. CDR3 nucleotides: TGTGCCAGCACCACTCCCTCGGGGGGAGAGGAAAAACTGTTTTTT. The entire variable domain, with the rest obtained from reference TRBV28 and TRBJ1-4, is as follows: DVKVTQSSRYLVKRTGEKVFLECVQDMDHENMFWYRQDPGLGLRLIYFSYDVKMKEKGDIPEGYSVSREKKERFSLILESASTNQTSMYLCASTTPSGGEEKLFFGSGTQLSVL.

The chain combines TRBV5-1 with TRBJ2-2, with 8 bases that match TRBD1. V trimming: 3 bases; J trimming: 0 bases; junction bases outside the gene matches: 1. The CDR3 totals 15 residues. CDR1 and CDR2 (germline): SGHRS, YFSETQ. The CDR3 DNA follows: TGCGCCAGCAGCTGGGGACAGGCGAACACCGGGGAGCTGTTTTTT. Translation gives CASSWGQANTGELFF. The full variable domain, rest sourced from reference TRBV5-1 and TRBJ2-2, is KAGVTQTPRYLIKTRGQQVTLSCSPISGHRSVSWYQQTPGQGLQFLFEYFSETQRNKGNFPGRFSGRQFSNSRSEMNVSTLELGDSALYLCASSWGQANTGELFFGEGSRLTVL.

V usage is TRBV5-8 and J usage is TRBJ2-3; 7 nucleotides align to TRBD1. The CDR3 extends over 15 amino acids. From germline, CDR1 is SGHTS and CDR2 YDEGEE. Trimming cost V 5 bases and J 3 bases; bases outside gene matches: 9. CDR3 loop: CASSSTGQRTDTQYF. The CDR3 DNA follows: TGTGCCAGCAGTTCCACGGGACAGAGAACAGATACGCAGTATTTT.